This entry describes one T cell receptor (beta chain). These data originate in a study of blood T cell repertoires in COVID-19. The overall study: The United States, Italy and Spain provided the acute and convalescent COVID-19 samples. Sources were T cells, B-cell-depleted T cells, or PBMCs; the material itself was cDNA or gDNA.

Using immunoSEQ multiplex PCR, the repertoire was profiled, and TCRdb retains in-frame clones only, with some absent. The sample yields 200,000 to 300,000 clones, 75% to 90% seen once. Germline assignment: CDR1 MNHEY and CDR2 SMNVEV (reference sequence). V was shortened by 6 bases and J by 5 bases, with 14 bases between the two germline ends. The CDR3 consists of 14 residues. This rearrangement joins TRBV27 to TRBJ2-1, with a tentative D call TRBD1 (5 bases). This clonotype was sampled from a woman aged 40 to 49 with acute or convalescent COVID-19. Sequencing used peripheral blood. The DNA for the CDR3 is TGTGCCAGCAGCGAAAGGGGTCGGAACAATGAGCAGTTCTTC. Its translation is CASSERGRNNEQFF.